One and the same sample provided the 14 T cell receptor beta chains below, sequenced in a study of blood T cell repertoires in COVID-19. Assay: immunoSEQ multiplex PCR; the TCRdb copy retains only in-frame clones and omits some. The sample carries some 130,000 clones, about 78% recorded once. Specimen: peripheral blood. The receptors come from a man in his sixties who had recovered from COVID-19.

The chain combines TRBV7-2 with TRBJ2-7, with 8 nucleotides matching TRBD2. V gave up 5 bases and J gave up 2 bases; unmatched junction bases: 2. Germline V gives CDR1 SGHTA, CDR2 FQGNSA. The CDR3 length is 13 residues. CDR3 region: CASSQLAAYEQYF. The CDR3 DNA sequence: TGTGCCAGCAGCCAACTAGCGGCCTACGAGCAGTACTTC. Looking up the rest from reference TRBV7-2 and TRBJ2-7 gives the full variable domain: GAGVSQSPSNKVTEKGKDVELRCDPISGHTALYWYRQSLGQGLEFLIYFQGNSAPDKSGLPSDRFSAERTGGSVSTLTIQRTQQEDSAVYLCASSQLAAYEQYFGPGTRLTVT.

The V gene is TRBV3-1 (or the pseudogene TRBV3-2), the J gene TRBJ2-7, with D possibly matching TRBD2 (5 bases). Germline assignment: CDR1 LGHDT and CDR2 YNNKEL (reference sequence). The CDR3 spans 15 residues. Trimming pared 0 bases from V and 1 base from J, leaving 10 bases between. For the CDR3, the DNA is TGTGCCAGCAGCCAAGATCTAAGGACTTCCTACGAGCAGTACTTC. This encodes CASSQDLRTSYEQYF.

This clone was seen only a few times. V usage is TRBV7-2 and J usage is TRBJ1-2; D may be TRBD1 (6 bases). Germline CDR1 SGHTA, CDR2 FQGNSA. The CDR3 is 17 amino acids. Trimming shortened V by 5 bases and J by 7 bases, and 26 bases separated the two germline ends. CDR3 in amino acids: CASSLDLMGASRGGYTF. The CDR3 DNA sequence: TGTGCCAGCAGCCTTGATTTAATGGGGGCGTCTCGGGGTGGCTACACCTTC.

This clone turned up a few times. The rearrangement joins TRBV9 to TRBJ2-7; 10 bases match TRBD1. V was pared by 4 bases and J by 2 bases, with 3 bases of the junction left unmatched. The CDR3 is 14 amino acids. Germline values: CDR1 SGDLS, CDR2 YYNGEE. The CDR3 DNA reads TGTGCCAGCAGCCGTGGGACAGGGGCCTACGAGCAGTACTTC. Its translation is CASSRGTGAYEQYF.

This chain links TRBV10-3 with TRBJ2-7; 8 positions agree with TRBD2. This CDR3 comprises 13 residues. V lost 8 bases, J lost 1 base, and 4 bases stayed unmatched. Germline loops: CDR1 ENHRY, CDR2 SYGVKD. The CDR3 DNA is TGTGCCATCTTCGCTAGCGGGTCCTACGAGCAGTACTTC. Amino acids: CAIFASGSYEQYF.

The sample holds one count of this clone. The chain couples TRBV7-9 to TRBJ2-6, with D maybe TRBD1 (6 bases). The V end lost 6 bases, the J end lost 4 bases, and 10 bases lay between the germline ends. Per the germline V gene, CDR1 is SEHNR and CDR2 is FQNEAQ (reference sequence). This CDR3 is built from 14 residues. CDR3 in DNA: TGTGCCAGCAGTAGGGGGAACGGGGCCAACGTCCTGACTTTC. Its translation is CASSRGNGANVLTF.

This chain uses TRBV19 with TRBJ2-1; weak D call: TRBD2 (5 bases). There are 16 residues in the CDR3. Germline assignment: CDR1 LNHDA and CDR2 SQIVND (reference sequence). V gave up 1 base and J gave up 5 bases, with 15 bases separating them. CDR3 nucleotides: TGTGCCAGTAGTATAGGGGCTAGCTATTTGAACAATGAGCAGTTCTTC. Its translation is CASSIGASYLNNEQFF.

The rearrangement uses TRBV19 and TRBJ1-1; no reliable D call. CDR3 length: 15 residues. Trimming took off 8 bases at V and 1 base at J, with 17 bases between the two ends. Per the germline V gene, CDR1 is LNHDA and CDR2 is SQIVND (reference sequence). In DNA form, the CDR3 reads TGTGCCAGTCTAAAGGAGGGAGCCTGGAACACTGAAGCTTTCTTT. Protein: CASLKEGAWNTEAFF.

The CDR3 protein is CAYRERGARNSPLHF. The CDR3 DNA reads TGTGCCTACCGAGAACGCGGGGCGAGGAATTCACCCCTCCACTTT. The chain employs TRBV2 and TRBJ1-6; a possible D gene is TRBD1 (5 bases). Trimming removed 11 bases at V and 7 bases at J, with 21 bases between. The V gene's germline CDR1 is SNHLY and CDR2 FYNNEI. The CDR3 runs to 15 residues.

The chain has TRBV15 and TRBJ2-1; 10 bases match TRBD2. Germline V gene sequence: CDR1 LNHNV, CDR2 YYDKDF (reference sequence). This CDR3 region has 18 residues. V trimming: 0 bases; J trimming: 0 bases; junction bases outside the gene matches: 5. CDR3 bases: TGTGCCACCAGCAGAGAGGAGCGGGAGGGCTTCTCCTACAATGAGCAGTTCTTC. Translation: CATSREEREGFSYNEQFF. Together with reference TRBV15 and TRBJ2-1, the CDR3 gives the full variable domain: DAMVIQNPRYQVTQFGKPVTLSCSQTLNHNVMYWYQQKSSQAPKLLFHYYDKDFNNEADTPDNFQSRRPNTSFCFLDIRSPGLGDTAMYLCATSREEREGFSYNEQFFGPGTRLTVL.

The chain links TRBV7-3 to TRBJ1-1; a weak D match, TRBD1 (5 bases). The V end was cut by 5 bases, the J end by 7 bases, with 14 bases between. Per the germline V gene, CDR1 is SGHTA and CDR2 is FQGTGA. The CDR3 runs 13 residues. CDR3 residues: CASSPSGYGEAFF. Written as DNA, the CDR3 is TGTGCCAGCAGCCCCTCAGGGTACGGTGAAGCTTTCTTT.

The chain joins TRBV14 to TRBJ1-1; D unclear. The CDR3 totals 15 residues. CDR1 SGHDN and CDR2 FVKESK come from the germline V gene. V lost 4 bases, J lost 0 bases, and 12 bases lay in between. The CDR3 loop is CASSPGPGMNTEAFF. The CDR3 bases are TGTGCCAGCAGCCCGGGCCCGGGAATGAACACTGAAGCTTTCTTT.

V usage is TRBV4-1 and J usage is TRBJ1-5; D is possibly TRBD1 (5 bases). Germline CDR1 MGHRA, CDR2 YSYEKL. The CDR3 extends over 13 amino acids. Deletions cut 3 bases from V and 2 bases from J, with 5 bases between. This chain's CDR3 is CASSHRGNQPQHF. CDR3 nucleotides: TGCGCCAGCAGCCACAGGGGCAATCAGCCCCAGCATTTT.

The chain uses TRBV3-1 (or the pseudogene TRBV3-2) and TRBJ2-4; 10 bases are shared with TRBD1. The CDR3 is made up of 15 amino acids. The V segment lost 4 bases and the J segment 8 bases; nucleotides outside the gene matches: 8. Germline V lookup: CDR1 LGHDT, CDR2 YNNKEL (reference sequence). CDR3 sequence reads: CASSPGTGAGDIQYF. CDR3 nucleotides: TGTGCCAGCAGCCCCGGGACAGGGGCCGGGGACATTCAGTACTTC.